Listed here are 16 T cell receptor beta chains from one sample, sequenced in a study of T cell changes during pregnancy in multiple sclerosis. Clones were read by immunoSEQ multiplex PCR, and TCRdb kept only the in-frame ones, dropping some. The sample holds 65,000 to 85,000 clones, approximately 89% seen once. Source: peripheral blood, taken in the second trimester of pregnancy. The receptors derive from a female donor with multiple sclerosis, enrolled in a pregnancy study.

The chain joins TRBV7-2 to TRBJ2-7; 7 positions match TRBD1. Germline V gives CDR1 SGHTA, CDR2 FQGNSA. Germline trimming cut 2 bases from V and 3 bases from J; bases unmatched to any gene: 4. The CDR3 runs to 14 residues. CDR3 DNA sequence: TGTGCCAGCAGCTTACAGGGGGATATCTACGAGCAGTACTTC. Protein product: CASSLQGDIYEQYF.

The chain is built from TRBV5-1 and TRBJ2-5; 9 bases align to TRBD1. The DNA end lines up better with TRBJ2-7; the J call may be wrong. From germline, CDR1 is SGHRS and CDR2 YFSETQ. The CDR3 length is 15 residues. The CDR3 nucleotides are TGCGCCAGCAGCTACCTCGAGGACAGGGGCTACGAGCAGTACTTC. Its translation is CASSYLEDRGYEQYF.

The chain couples TRBV6-1 to TRBJ2-2; no clear D. Germline-derived CDR1 and CDR2 are MNHNS and SASEGT. The CDR3 is 13 amino acids. The V end lost 2 bases, the J end lost 10 bases, and 11 bases lay between the germline ends. The CDR3 DNA is TGTGCCAGCAGTGAACATGAGGTGAAGGAGCTGTTTTTT. Its protein product is CASSEHEVKELFF.

V usage is TRBV5-6 and J usage is TRBJ1-2, with TRBD1 matching over 7 bases. CDR1 and CDR2 (germline): SGHDT, YYEEEE. The CDR3 covers 14 residues. V was clipped by 4 bases and J by 3 bases; unmatched bases: 6. The CDR3 region has the DNA TGTGCCAGCAGCCAAGGGACAGCTCACTATGGCTACACCTTC. It specifies CASSQGTAHYGYTF.

The chain is built from TRBV30 and TRBJ2-7, with a possible D match to TRBD1 (6 bases). This CDR3 comprises 13 residues. Germline CDR1 reads GTSNPN; CDR2 reads SVGIG (reference sequence). Between the trimmed V and J ends, which lost 2 bases and 4 bases, there was a span of 12 bases. CDR3 in DNA: TGTGCCTGGAGTCTTACAGGGAATTACGAGCAGTACTTC. Protein sequence: CAWSLTGNYEQYF.

The genes are TRBV5-1 and TRBJ2-2, with 7 bases that match TRBD1. Germline CDR1 is SGHRS and CDR2 is YFSETQ. V trimming: 4 bases; J trimming: 2 bases; junction bases outside the gene matches: 5. This CDR3 comprises 15 residues. CDR3 in DNA: TGCGCCAGCAGCGAGGGACAGCATAACACCGGGGAGCTGTTTTTT. Its protein is CASSEGQHNTGELFF.

This clone was observed a few times. The rearrangement uses TRBV27 and TRBJ1-5; no clear D. The germline V gene encodes CDR1 MNHEY and CDR2 SMNVEV (reference sequence). V was shortened by 3 bases and J by 1 base, with 4 bases between the two germline ends. The CDR3 contains 13 residues. The CDR3, as DNA: TGTGCCAGCAGTTTTAGCAGCAATCAGCCCCAGCATTTT. Translation: CASSFSSNQPQHF.

The chain recombines TRBV5-1 with TRBJ2-2; D is perhaps TRBD2 (5 bases). CDR1 is SGHRS and CDR2 is YFSETQ in the germline V gene. V was shortened by 5 bases and J by 4 bases, with 15 bases between the two germline ends. This CDR3 contains 15 residues. CDR3: CASRINGGSTGELFF. The CDR3, as DNA: TGCGCCAGCAGAATAAACGGAGGCAGCACCGGGGAGCTGTTTTTT. The full variable domain, with the rest looked up from reference TRBV5-1 and TRBJ2-2, is KAGVTQTPRYLIKTRGQQVTLSCSPISGHRSVSWYQQTPGQGLQFLFEYFSETQRNKGNFPGRFSGRQFSNSRSEMNVSTLELGDSALYLCASRINGGSTGELFFGEGSRLTVL.

V is TRBV4-1 and J is TRBJ2-1, with a weak D call TRBD2 (6 bases). V was cut by 0 bases and J by 9 bases, with 12 bases left in between. The CDR3 runs to 14 residues. In germline, CDR1 is MGHRA, CDR2 YSYEKL. Here the CDR3 reads CASSQEEGYREQFF. CDR3 sequence (DNA): TGCGCCAGCAGCCAAGAGGAGGGGTATCGTGAGCAGTTCTTC.

The genes are TRBV14 and TRBJ1-1, with D possibly TRBD1 on 5 matching bases. Trimming stripped 4 bases from V and 5 bases from J, with 14 bases between. This CDR3 is built from 14 residues. Germline assignment: CDR1 SGHDN and CDR2 FVKESK. The CDR3 DNA sequence: TGTGCCAGCAGCCGTCAACCAGGGTTAACTGAAGCTTTCTTT. It specifies CASSRQPGLTEAFF.

The J gene is TRBJ2-7, the V gene TRBV9; D might be TRBD1 (6 bases). V shed 3 bases and J shed 3 bases, with 25 bases lying between them. This CDR3 contains 18 residues. CDR1 is SGDLS, CDR2 YYNGEE, per germline. CDR3 bases: TGTGCCAGCAGCGCCCCGAGGGCAGGGGCCCCACAGGACTACGAGCAGTACTTC. This encodes CASSAPRAGAPQDYEQYF.

The CDR3 sequence: CSVVPRGGENTGELFF. DNA for the CDR3: TGCAGCGTTGTCCCCCGGGGGGGAGAGAACACCGGGGAGCTGTTTTTT. J is TRBJ2-2 and V is TRBV29-1, with 8 bases that match TRBD2. Looked up from germline, CDR1 is SQVTM and CDR2 is ANQGSEA. The CDR3 length is 16 residues. Trimming removed 4 bases from V and 1 base from J; junction bases left unmatched: 8.

This chain connects TRBV30 to TRBJ1-2, with D maybe TRBD1 (6 bases). V dropped 2 bases and J dropped 5 bases, with 15 bases sitting between them. The CDR3 is made up of 14 amino acids. Germline assignment: CDR1 GTSNPN and CDR2 SVGIG (reference sequence). CDR3 residues: CAWSKTGQRYGYTF. DNA for the CDR3: TGTGCCTGGAGTAAGACAGGTCAAAGATATGGCTACACCTTC.

This clone was detected once. The genes are TRBV5-1 and TRBJ2-2; 11 bases fit TRBD2. The CDR3 has 16 residues. Trimming at V came to 3 bases and at J to 1 base, leaving 2 bases not matched to a gene. CDR1 SGHRS and CDR2 YFSETQ come from the germline V gene. DNA for the CDR3: TGCGCCAGCAGCTCCACTAGCGGGGGGAACACCGGGGAGCTGTTTTTT. It specifies CASSSTSGGNTGELFF.

The chain carries TRBV5-1 and TRBJ2-7; D perhaps matches TRBD2 (6 bases). Looked up from germline, CDR1 is SGHRS and CDR2 is YFSETQ. The CDR3 contains 15 residues. Deletions cut 2 bases from V and 6 bases from J, with 18 bases between. The CDR3 DNA is TGCGCCAGCAGCTTCACCGGGACTGGGCGGTCCGAGCAGTACTTC. Translated, it gives CASSFTGTGRSEQYF.

V usage is TRBV6-6 and J usage is TRBJ2-7, with 12 bases fitting TRBD1. Germline trimming cut 2 bases from V and 7 bases from J; bases unmatched to any gene: 3. This CDR3 spans 14 amino acids. Germline CDR1 reads MNHNY; CDR2 reads SVGAGI (reference sequence). The CDR3 loop reads CASSYGTGGREQYF. The DNA of the CDR3 is TGTGCCAGCAGTTACGGGACAGGGGGCAGGGAGCAGTACTTC.